This T cell receptor (beta chain) was retrieved from a study of blood T cell repertoires in COVID-19 (dated by TCRdb to the early 2020s). Study-level background: Samples from collaborators originated in the United States, Italy and Spain and spanned both the acute and convalescent phases of COVID-19. The material from the prospective study consisted of cDNA or gDNA derived from T cells, B-cell-depleted T cells, or PBMCs. The dataset comprised deeply sampled blood TCRbeta repertoires from subjects exposed to, actively infected with, or recovered from COVID-19. The repertoires were released in a freely available public database intended as a resource for research on the immune response to SARS-CoV-2. Samples were obtained from the ongoing ImmuneRACE study (first 160 participants) and from about 1,300 subjects provided by 6 global collaborators. A de-identified subject ID, COVID-19 status, age in years and sex were almost always included in the sample metadata. HLA class I and class II types, where available, came from metadata supplied by the sample provider rather than from assay-based typing. Findings and caveats that apply to the study as a whole: How much clinical and demographic metadata was included differed by source and by participant, and the metadata was provided uncurated.

On this clone: This clone's antigen is unknown. Base-call qualities are not available, and no considerably larger clone is one nucleotide away.

Collaborating institutions collected whole blood in K2EDTA tubes following their own protocols. For TCRbeta analysis, collaborators shipped samples in one of three forms: frozen whole blood, isolated PBMCs, or DNA extracted from either of those sample types. The germline V gene specifies MRHNA as CDR1 and SNTAGT as CDR2. V lost 0 bases and J lost 0 bases, and the count of bases not matched to a germline gene is 11. From the cysteine up to the phenylalanine, the CDR3 has a length of 19 residues. CDR3 DNA is the only sequence kept; it has 57 bases, read in frame from the first base. TCRbeta CDR3 regions were amplified from genomic DNA using the immunoSEQ Assay, a bias-controlled multiplex PCR. On the authors' methods: Nucleated cell counts per sample were estimated from amplification of reference gene primers within the assay. Sequence reads were collapsed and filtered to measure the absolute abundance of every unique TCRbeta CDR3 rearrangement. For each sample, productive Simpson clonality was calculated as the square root of Simpson's diversity index over productive rearrangements. Imported from immuneACCESS, the table was reduced by TCRdb to in-frame sequences with V and J called. These copies leave out some clones; in studies compared against another copy, an unresolved V gene accounts for under half, and the cause of the remainder is not known. V and J calls and clone size follow that table, whereas D and trimming were derived from the DNA. This sample lists around 230,000 clones; 75% to 90% were detected once. Around 12% of the sample is in the top ten clones.

The rearranged chain carries TRBV6-4 and TRBJ1-1, with 9 central nucleotides matching TRBD1. The sample consisted of peripheral blood. The receptor was derived from a woman aged 55-75 years with active or convalescent COVID-19. The nucleotide sequence reads TGTGCCAGCAGTGACTCCTTAAACCGGGACAGGGCGATGAACACTGAAGCTTTCTTT. Its coded protein is CASSDSLNRDRAMNTEAFF.